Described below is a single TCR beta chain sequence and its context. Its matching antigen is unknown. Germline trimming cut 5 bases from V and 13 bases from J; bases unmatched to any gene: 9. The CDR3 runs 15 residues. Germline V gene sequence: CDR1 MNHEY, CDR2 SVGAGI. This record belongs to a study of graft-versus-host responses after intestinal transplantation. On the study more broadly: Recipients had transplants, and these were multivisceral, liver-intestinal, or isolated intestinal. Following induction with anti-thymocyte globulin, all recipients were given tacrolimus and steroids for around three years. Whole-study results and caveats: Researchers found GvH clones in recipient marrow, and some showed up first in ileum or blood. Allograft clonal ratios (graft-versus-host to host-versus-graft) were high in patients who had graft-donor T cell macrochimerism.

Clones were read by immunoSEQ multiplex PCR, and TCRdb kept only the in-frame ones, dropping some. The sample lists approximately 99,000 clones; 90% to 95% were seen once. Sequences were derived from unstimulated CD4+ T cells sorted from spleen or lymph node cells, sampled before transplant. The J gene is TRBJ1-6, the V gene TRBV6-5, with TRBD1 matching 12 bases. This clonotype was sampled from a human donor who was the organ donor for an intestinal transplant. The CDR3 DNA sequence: TGTGCCAGCAGTGGATCCGGGACAGGGGGCAGGCCCCTCCACTTT. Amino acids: CASSGSGTGGRPLHF.